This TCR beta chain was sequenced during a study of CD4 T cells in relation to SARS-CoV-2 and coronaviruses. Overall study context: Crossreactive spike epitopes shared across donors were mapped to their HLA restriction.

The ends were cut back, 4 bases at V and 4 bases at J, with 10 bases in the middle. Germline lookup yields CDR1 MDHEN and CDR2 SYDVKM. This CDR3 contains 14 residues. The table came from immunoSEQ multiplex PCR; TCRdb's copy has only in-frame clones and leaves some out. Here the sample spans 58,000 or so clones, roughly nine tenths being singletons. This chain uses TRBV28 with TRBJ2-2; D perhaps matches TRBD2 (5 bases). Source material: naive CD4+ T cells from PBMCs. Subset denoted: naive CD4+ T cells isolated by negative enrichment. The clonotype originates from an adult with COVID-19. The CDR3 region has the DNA TGTGCCAGCAGTTACCTAGCAGGCACCGGGGAGCTGTTTTTT. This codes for CASSYLAGTGELFF. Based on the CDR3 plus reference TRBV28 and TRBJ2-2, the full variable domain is DVKVTQSSRYLVKRTGEKVFLECVQDMDHENMFWYRQDPGLGLRLIYFSYDVKMKEKGDIPEGYSVSREKKERFSLILESASTNQTSMYLCASSYLAGTGELFFGEGSRLTVL.